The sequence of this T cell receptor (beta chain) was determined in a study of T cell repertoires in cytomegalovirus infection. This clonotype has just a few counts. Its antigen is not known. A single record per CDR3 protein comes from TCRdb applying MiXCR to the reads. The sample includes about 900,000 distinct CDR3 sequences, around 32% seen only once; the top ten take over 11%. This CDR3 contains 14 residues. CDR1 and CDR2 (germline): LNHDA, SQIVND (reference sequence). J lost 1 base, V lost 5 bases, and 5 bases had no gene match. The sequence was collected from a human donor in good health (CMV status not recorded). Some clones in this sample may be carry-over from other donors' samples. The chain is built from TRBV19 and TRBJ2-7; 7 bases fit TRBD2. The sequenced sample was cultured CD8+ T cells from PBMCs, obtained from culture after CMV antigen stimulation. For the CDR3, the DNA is TGTGCCAGTAGTGGGGGGGTAGGATCCTACGAGCAGTACTTC. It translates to CASSGGVGSYEQYF. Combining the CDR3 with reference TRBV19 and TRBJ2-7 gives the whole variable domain DGGITQSPKYLFRKEGQNVTLSCEQNLNHDAMYWYRQDPGQGLRLIYYSQIVNDFQKGDIAEGYSVSREKKESFPLTVTSAQKNPTAFYLCASSGGVGSYEQYFGPGTRLTVT.